This TCR beta chain was documented in a study of CD8+CD57+ T cells in acquired aplastic anemia. This clonotype was detected a few times. Its target is not known. The TCR beta profiling, which covered VDJ combination and CDR3 sequence, was carried out using genomic DNA as the template. MiXCR was run by TCRdb on the reads, yielding one entry per CDR3 protein. The data show more than 45,000 distinct CDR3 sequences, roughly three fifths seen once. Patients picked for sequencing had shown CD8+CD57+ cell expansion detected by flow cytometry. At the time of blood sampling, patients had not yet received any therapy. CDR1 is SQVTM and CDR2 is ANQGSEA in the germline V gene. Germline trimming cut 6 bases from V and 6 bases from J; bases unmatched to any gene: 3. CDR3 length: 11 amino acids. Study-level results: Levels of CD8+ Simpson's diversity were not significantly distinct in patients versus controls. Patients and controls shared just under 30 CD8+ CDR3 sequences.

This chain joins TRBV29-1 and TRBJ2-7; 9 nucleotides line up with TRBD1. Sequenced material: sorted CD4+, CD8+, or CD8+CD57+ T cells (not recorded which) from PBMCs. This clonotype was sampled from a human donor with aplastic anemia. The CDR3 region has the DNA TGCAGCGTCGGGGACAGGGCCGAGCAGTACTTC. It encodes CSVGDRAEQYF.